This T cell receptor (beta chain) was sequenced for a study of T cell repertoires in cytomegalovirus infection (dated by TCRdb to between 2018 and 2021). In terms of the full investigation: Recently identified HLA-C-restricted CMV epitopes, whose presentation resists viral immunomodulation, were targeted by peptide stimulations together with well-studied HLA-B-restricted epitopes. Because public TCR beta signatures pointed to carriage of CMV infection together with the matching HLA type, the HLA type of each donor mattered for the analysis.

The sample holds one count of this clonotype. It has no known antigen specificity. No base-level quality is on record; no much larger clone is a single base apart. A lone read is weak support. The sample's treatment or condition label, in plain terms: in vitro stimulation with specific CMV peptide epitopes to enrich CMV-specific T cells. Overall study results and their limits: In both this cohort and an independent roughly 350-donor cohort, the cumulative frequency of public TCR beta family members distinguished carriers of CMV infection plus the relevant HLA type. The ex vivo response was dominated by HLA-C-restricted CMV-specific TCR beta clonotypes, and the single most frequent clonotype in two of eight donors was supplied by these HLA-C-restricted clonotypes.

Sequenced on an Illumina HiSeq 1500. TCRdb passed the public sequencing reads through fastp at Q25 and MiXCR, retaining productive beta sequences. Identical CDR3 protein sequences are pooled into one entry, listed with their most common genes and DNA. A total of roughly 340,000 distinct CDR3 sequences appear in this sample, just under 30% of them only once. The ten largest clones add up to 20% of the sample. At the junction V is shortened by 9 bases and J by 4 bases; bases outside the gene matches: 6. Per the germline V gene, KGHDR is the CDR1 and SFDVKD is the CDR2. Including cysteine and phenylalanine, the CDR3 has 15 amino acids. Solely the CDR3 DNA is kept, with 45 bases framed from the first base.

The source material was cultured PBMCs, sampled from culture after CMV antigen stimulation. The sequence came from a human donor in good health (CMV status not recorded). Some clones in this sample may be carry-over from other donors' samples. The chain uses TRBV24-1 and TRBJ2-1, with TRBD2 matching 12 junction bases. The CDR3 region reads CATPRLAGVYNEQFF. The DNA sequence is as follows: TGTGCCACCCCGCGACTAGCGGGAGTGTACAATGAGCAGTTCTTC.